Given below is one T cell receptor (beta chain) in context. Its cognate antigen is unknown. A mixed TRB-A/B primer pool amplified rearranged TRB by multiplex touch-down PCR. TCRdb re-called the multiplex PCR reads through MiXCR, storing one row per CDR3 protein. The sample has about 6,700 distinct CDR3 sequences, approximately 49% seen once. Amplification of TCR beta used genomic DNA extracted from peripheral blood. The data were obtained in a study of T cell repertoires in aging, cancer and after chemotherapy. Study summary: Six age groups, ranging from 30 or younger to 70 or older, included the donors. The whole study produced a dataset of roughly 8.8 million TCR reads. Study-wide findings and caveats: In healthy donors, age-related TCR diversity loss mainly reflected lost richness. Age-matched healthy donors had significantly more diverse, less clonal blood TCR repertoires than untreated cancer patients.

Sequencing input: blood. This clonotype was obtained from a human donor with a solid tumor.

CDR3: CASSFASFTQYF. The CDR3 DNA reads as TGTGCCAGCAGCTTTGCGTCCTTTACGCAGTATTTT. This chain joins TRBV7-9 and TRBJ2-3; unclear D gene. CDR1 SEHNR and CDR2 FQNEAQ come from the germline V gene (reference sequence). The CDR3 length is 12 residues. The germline V and J ends were trimmed by 3 bases and 8 bases, with 9 bases remaining between them.